A single sample is the source of the 30 T cell receptor beta chains below, sequenced in a study of shared clonotypes between healthy human individuals. Libraries were prepared by immunoSEQ multiplex PCR; TCRdb keeps only in-frame clonotypes and omits some of them. Of about 2.4 million clones listed, roughly nine tenths are singletons. The source material was naive CD4+ T cells sorted from blood. Stated subset: CD45RA+ positively selected. The receptors were gathered from a man between 18 and 29 years old in good health.

The gene calls are TRBV18 and TRBJ2-7; the match to TRBD1 covers 9 bases. The CDR3 sequence is 16 residues long. CDR1 and CDR2 from the germline V gene are KGHSH and LQKENI. V lost 3 bases and J lost 3; bases outside the gene matches: 9. The CDR3 DNA follows: TGTGCCAGCTCACCTTACCGGGACAGGGTATTCTACGAGCAGTACTTC. Its translation: CASSPYRDRVFYEQYF.

This clone was detected only a few times. The CDR3 sequence is CAWSPLEGGGQPQHF. As DNA, the CDR3 is TGTGCCTGGAGTCCCCTCGAGGGGGGCGGACAGCCCCAGCATTTT. This chain uses TRBV30 with TRBJ1-5; the D gene is possibly TRBD1 (6 bases). V lost 2 bases to trimming and J lost 7 bases, with 18 bases between them. The germline CDR1 and CDR2 sequences are GTSNPN and SVGIG (reference sequence). This CDR3 is built from 15 residues. Based on the CDR3 plus reference TRBV30 and TRBJ1-5, the full variable domain is SQTIHQWPATLVQPVGSPLSLECTVEGTSNPNLYWYRQAAGRGLQLLFYSVGIGQISSEVPQNLSASRPQDRQFILSSKKLLLSDSGFYLCAWSPLEGGGQPQHFGDGTRLSIL.

This sequence joins TRBV5-1 and TRBJ2-3, with 11 positions matching TRBD2. Trimming removed 0 bases from V and 5 bases from J; junction bases left unmatched: 8. The CDR3 consists of 17 residues. Germline V gives CDR1 SGHRS, CDR2 YFSETQ. CDR3 amino acids: CASSLEYGLAGGDTQYF. In nucleotides, the CDR3 is TGCGCCAGCAGCTTGGAATATGGTCTAGCGGGAGGAGATACGCAGTATTTT.

The chain carries TRBV7-3 and TRBJ2-2; perhaps TRBD1 as D (6 bases). The CDR3 spans 16 residues. V was trimmed by 2 bases and J by 0 bases, leaving 10 bases between them. CDR1 is SGHTA and CDR2 is FQGTGA in the germline V gene. The CDR3 DNA reads as TGTGCCAGCAGCTTACACGCAGGGGCGAACACCGGGGAGCTGTTTTTT. Encoded protein: CASSLHAGANTGELFF.

The gene calls are TRBV19 and TRBJ1-6; TRBD1 might be the D (5 bases). The CDR3 spans 17 residues. The V and J ends lost 5 bases and 6 bases respectively, with 20 bases between them. Germline V gene data show CDR1 as LNHDA and CDR2 as SQIVND (reference sequence). The CDR3 coding sequence is TGTGCCAGTAGTTCGGCCGACAGAAGAGTTCTTAATTCACCCCTCCACTTT. Translated: CASSSADRRVLNSPLHF.

The rearrangement links TRBV30 to TRBJ2-3; maybe TRBD2 (6 bases). The CDR3 covers 13 residues. The V gene lost 5 bases and the J gene lost 0 bases, with 9 bases spanning the gap. Germline CDR1 reads GTSNPN; CDR2 reads SVGIG (reference sequence). The CDR3 is CAWEAGSTDTQYF. In DNA form, the CDR3 reads TGTGCCTGGGAGGCGGGGAGCACAGATACGCAGTATTTT.

The chain combines TRBV7-2 with TRBJ2-5, with D maybe TRBD2 (5 bases). The V gene's germline CDR1 is SGHTA and CDR2 FQGNSA. The CDR3 has 14 amino acids. The V gene lost 3 bases and the J gene lost 4 bases, with 12 bases spanning the gap. The CDR3 reads CASSFSSSGETQYF. As DNA, the CDR3 is TGTGCCAGCAGCTTCTCTAGCTCCGGAGAGACCCAGTACTTC. The full variable domain, in which reference TRBV7-2 and TRBJ2-5 provide the parts outside the CDR3, is GAGVSQSPSNKVTEKGKDVELRCDPISGHTALYWYRQSLGQGLEFLIYFQGNSAPDKSGLPSDRFSAERTGGSVSTLTIQRTQQEDSAVYLCASSFSSSGETQYFGPGTRLLVL.

This clone appeared a few times. The same CDR3 is also encoded by other DNA sequences in this sample. The CDR3 sequence: CAWSVRGDTEAFF. For the CDR3, the DNA is TGTGCCTGGAGTGTTCGGGGGGACACTGAAGCTTTCTTT. The chain combines TRBV30 with TRBJ1-1; possible D gene TRBD1, 5 bases. The CDR3 has 13 residues. Germline lookup yields CDR1 GTSNPN and CDR2 SVGIG (reference sequence). Trimming pared 0 bases from V and 3 bases from J, leaving 8 bases between.

J is TRBJ1-5 and V is TRBV10-2; D not certain. The CDR3 sequence is 15 residues long. Germline V gene sequence: CDR1 WSHSY, CDR2 SAAADI. Between the trimmed V and J ends, which lost 0 bases and 0 bases, there was a span of 6 bases. The DNA for the CDR3 is TGCGCCAGCAGTGAGTCGGCGGGTAGCAATCAGCCCCAGCATTTT. Its protein product is CASSESAGSNQPQHF.

The rearrangement links TRBV28 to TRBJ2-3, with TRBD1 matching over 9 bases. The trim removed 6 bases at V and 0 bases at J, leaving 7 bases unmatched. CDR1 and CDR2 (germline): MDHEN, SYDVKM. This CDR3 region has 16 residues. CDR3 DNA sequence: TGTGCCAGCAGCCTGACAGGGGGATGGAGCACAGATACGCAGTATTTT. Its protein is CASSLTGGWSTDTQYF.

The chain joins TRBV19 to TRBJ2-5; a weak D match, TRBD1 (5 bases). Germline CDR1 and CDR2: LNHDA and SQIVND (reference sequence). The V and J ends lost 8 bases and 8 bases respectively, with 18 bases between them. The CDR3 is made up of 13 amino acids. CDR3 in DNA: TGTGCCAGTGCCTCCCAAGGGGCGCCTACCCAGTACTTC. Its protein product is CASASQGAPTQYF.

In regard to this clone: Other DNA sequences in the same sample also yield this CDR3. This rearrangement joins TRBV7-3 to TRBJ2-2, with 8 bases that match TRBD2. From germline, CDR1 is SGHTA and CDR2 FQGTGA. CDR3 length: 15 amino acids. The V and J ends lost 5 bases and 2 bases, in that order; junction bases with no gene match: 4. The CDR3 bases are TGTGCCAGCAGCCTTAGCGGGGACAACACCGGGGAGCTGTTTTTT. Its protein is CASSLSGDNTGELFF.

The rearrangement links TRBV13 to TRBJ1-2; 8 bases fit TRBD1. The J segment lost 4 bases and the V segment lost 4 bases, leaving 5 bases of the junction unmatched. The CDR3 is 14 residues long. Germline lookup yields CDR1 PRHDT and CDR2 FYEKMQ (reference sequence). The CDR3 coding sequence is TGTGCCAGCAGCTCAGGACAGGGAGGCTATGGCTACACCTTC. Translated, it gives CASSSGQGGYGYTF.

The rearrangement uses TRBV6-4 and TRBJ2-6; D gene ambiguous. V was shortened by 3 bases and J by 2 bases, with 8 bases between the two germline ends. The CDR3 totals 15 residues. Germline V gene lookup returns CDR1 MRHNA and CDR2 SNTAGT. The CDR3 here is CASSDLGPGANVLTF. CDR3 nucleotide sequence: TGTGCCAGCAGTGATCTAGGGCCTGGGGCCAACGTCCTGACTTTC.

Details on this clone: Different DNA sequences within this sample yield the same CDR3. The V call is TRBV5-4, the J call TRBJ2-2, with D perhaps matching TRBD1 (5 bases). The CDR3 spans 15 residues. Deletions cut 0 bases from V and 1 base from J, with 7 bases between. The germline V gene encodes CDR1 SGHNT and CDR2 YYREEE (reference sequence). The DNA of the CDR3 is TGTGCCAGCAGCTTGGGACAGCAGAACACCGGGGAGCTGTTTTTT. It translates to CASSLGQQNTGELFF.

The gene calls are TRBV11-2 and TRBJ2-3; 7 bases are shared with TRBD2. Germline V CDR1 and CDR2: SGHAT, FQNNGV. J lost 0 bases, V lost 0 bases, and 6 bases had no gene match. The CDR3 has 17 amino acids. The CDR3 sequence: CASSLDLPSGSTDTQYF. CDR3 nucleotide sequence: TGTGCCAGCAGCTTAGATCTCCCTAGCGGAAGCACAGATACGCAGTATTTT.

The rearrangement links TRBV29-1 to TRBJ2-5, with TRBD2 matching 11 bases. The CDR3 is 14 amino acids. The germline V gene has CDR1 SQVTM and CDR2 ANQGSEA. J lost 3 bases, V lost 5 bases, and 5 bases had no gene match. The CDR3 nucleotides are TGCAGCGTTAGACCGGGACTAGCGGAAGAGACCCAGTACTTC. This encodes CSVRPGLAEETQYF.

The chain carries TRBV5-4 and TRBJ2-5; no reliable D call. Per the germline V gene, CDR1 is SGHNT and CDR2 is YYREEE (reference sequence). There are 14 residues in the CDR3. V gave up 1 base and J gave up 5 bases, with 12 bases separating them. The CDR3 protein is CASSLKAQAETQYF. CDR3 coding DNA: TGTGCCAGCAGCTTGAAGGCTCAAGCGGAGACCCAGTACTTC.

This chain uses TRBV7-9 with TRBJ2-7; D not resolved. Per the germline V gene, CDR1 is SEHNR and CDR2 is FQNEAQ (reference sequence). The CDR3 totals 14 residues. With 1 base removed from V and 2 bases from J, the gap between germline ends came to 9 bases. The CDR3 here is CASSLVSSPYEQYF. The CDR3 bases are TGTGCCAGCAGCTTAGTTTCGTCTCCCTACGAGCAGTACTTC.

V is TRBV5-1 and J is TRBJ1-5; tentatively, D is TRBD1 (5 bases). V dropped 1 base and J dropped 7 bases, with 15 bases sitting between them. The CDR3 contains 15 residues. CDR1 is SGHRS and CDR2 is YFSETQ in the germline V gene. CDR3 amino acids: CASSLKGGAGQPQHF. CDR3 bases: TGCGCCAGCAGCTTGAAGGGAGGGGCAGGGCAGCCCCAGCATTTT.

The chain employs TRBV27 and TRBJ2-3; possibly TRBD2 for D (6 bases). The ends were cut back, 4 bases at V and 7 bases at J, with 15 bases in the middle. CDR1 is MNHEY and CDR2 is SMNVEV in the germline V gene (reference sequence). This CDR3 is built from 14 residues. DNA of the CDR3: TGTGCCAGCAGTTCCGGGAGTTCGACAAATACGCAGTATTTT. The encoded protein is CASSSGSSTNTQYF.

This clone was observed a single time. The gene calls are TRBV7-2 and TRBJ2-3, with D possibly matching TRBD2 (6 bases). The CDR3 contains 12 residues. V gave up 5 bases and J gave up 7 bases, with 10 bases separating them. Germline V gives CDR1 SGHTA, CDR2 FQGNSA. The CDR3 reads CASSPRGNTQYF. The CDR3 region has the DNA TGTGCCAGCAGCCCCCGGGGGAATACGCAGTATTTT.

The gene calls are TRBV5-4 and TRBJ2-7; a possible D gene is TRBD2 (5 bases). From germline, CDR1 is SGHNT and CDR2 YYREEE (reference sequence). This CDR3 has 12 residues. V lost 3 bases to trimming and J lost 5 bases, with 9 bases between them. The DNA for the CDR3 is TGTGCCAGCAGCTCCCAGGAGGACGAGCAGTACTTC. It encodes CASSSQEDEQYF.

The chain couples TRBV6-1 to TRBJ1-4, with D possibly being TRBD1 (6 bases). The germline V gene encodes CDR1 MNHNS and CDR2 SASEGT. The CDR3 loop spans 13 amino acids. V shed 6 bases and J shed 5 bases, with 10 bases lying between them. CDR3 residues: CASRDRFNEKLFF. CDR3 coding DNA: TGTGCCAGCAGGGACAGATTCAATGAAAAACTGTTTTTT.

The J gene is TRBJ2-3, the V gene TRBV10-1; D may correspond to TRBD1 or TRBD2 (5 bases each). The germline CDR1 and CDR2 sequences are WNHNN and SYGVQD (reference sequence). The CDR3 runs to 15 residues. Trimming removed 6 bases from V and 2 bases from J, with 15 bases in between. CDR3 bases: TGCGCCAGCAGCGCTTCGGGACGCAACACAGATACGCAGTATTTT. Protein: CASSASGRNTDTQYF.

The chain couples TRBV12-2 to TRBJ1-2. TRBV12-2 is a pseudogene segment. The CDR3 extends over 13 amino acids. This chain's CDR3 is CASRLARVGGYTF. The DNA of the CDR3 is TGTGCAAGTCGCTTAGCGCGCGTTGGGGGCTACACCTTC.

The chain joins TRBV5-1 to TRBJ1-3; unclear D gene. The CDR3 has 15 residues. Germline V CDR1 and CDR2: SGHRS, YFSETQ. Trimming stripped 0 bases from V and 4 bases from J, with 11 bases between. The CDR3 DNA sequence: TGCGCCAGCAGCTTGGATCGAAGGGTAGGAAACACCATATATTTT. Translation gives CASSLDRRVGNTIYF.

This chain uses TRBV29-1 with TRBJ2-7; a weak D match, TRBD1 (6 bases). V lost 7 bases and J lost 4, with 11 bases in between. Germline values: CDR1 SQVTM, CDR2 ANQGSEA. The CDR3 is 11 amino acids. The chain's CDR3 is CSGQQGYEQYF. Written as DNA, the CDR3 is TGCAGCGGACAACAGGGTTACGAGCAGTACTTC.

The V gene is TRBV28, the J gene TRBJ1-5; D uncertain. The CDR3 spans 16 residues. Looked up from germline, CDR1 is MDHEN and CDR2 is SYDVKM. Trimming stripped 2 bases from V and 0 bases from J, with 11 bases between. CDR3 residues: CASSLPATASNQPQHF. The DNA of the CDR3 is TGTGCCAGCAGTTTACCCGCCACAGCTAGCAATCAGCCCCAGCATTTT.

This chain uses TRBV6-1 with TRBJ2-5, with D possibly matching TRBD2 (6 bases). The germline V and J ends were trimmed by 3 bases and 2 bases, with 13 bases remaining between them. There are 15 residues in the CDR3. Germline lookup yields CDR1 MNHNS and CDR2 SASEGT. The CDR3 sequence: CASSDAGGGQETQYF. Here the CDR3 DNA reads TGTGCCAGCAGTGATGCCGGTGGAGGGCAAGAGACCCAGTACTTC.